This TCR beta chain stems from a study of blood T cell repertoires in COVID-19. Study-level information: There were acute and convalescent COVID-19 samples, and they came from the United States, Italy and Spain. T cells, B-cell-depleted T cells, or PBMCs provided the cDNA or gDNA that served as material.

Looked up from germline, CDR1 is LGHDT and CDR2 is YNNKEL (reference sequence). CDR3 length equals 18 residues. Trimming at V came to 3 bases and at J to 6 bases, leaving 15 bases not matched to a gene. Original handling: Counts of nucleated cells, estimated from reference gene primer amplification, were obtained. Clones were sequenced by immunoSEQ multiplex PCR, and TCRdb holds only the in-frame ones, with some missing. D and trimming come from the DNA, and the V and J calls and clone size come from that table. Of some 90,000 clones listed, roughly 72% are singletons. This clonotype was obtained from a woman in her sixties or seventies in a cohort sampled during active or convalescent COVID-19. The chain couples TRBV3-1 (or the pseudogene TRBV3-2) to TRBJ2-1, with TRBD1 matching 9 bases. The material sequenced was peripheral blood. The CDR3 loop is CASSQGQGVRPLGNEQFF. The DNA of the CDR3 is TGTGCCAGCAGCCAGGGACAGGGCGTACGGCCCCTTGGCAATGAGCAGTTCTTC.